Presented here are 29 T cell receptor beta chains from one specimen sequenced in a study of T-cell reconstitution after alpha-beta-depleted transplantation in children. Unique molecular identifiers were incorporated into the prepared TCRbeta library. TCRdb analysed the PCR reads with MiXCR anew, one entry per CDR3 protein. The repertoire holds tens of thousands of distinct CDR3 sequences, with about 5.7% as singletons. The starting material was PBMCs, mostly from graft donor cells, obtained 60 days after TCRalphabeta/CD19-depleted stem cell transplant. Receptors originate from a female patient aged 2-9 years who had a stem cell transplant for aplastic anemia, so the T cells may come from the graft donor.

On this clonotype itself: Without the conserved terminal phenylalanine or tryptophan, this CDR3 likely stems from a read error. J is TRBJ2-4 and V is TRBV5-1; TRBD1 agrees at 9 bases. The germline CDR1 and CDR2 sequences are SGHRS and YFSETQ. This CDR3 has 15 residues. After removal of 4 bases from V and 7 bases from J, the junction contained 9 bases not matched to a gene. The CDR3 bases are TGCGCCAGCAGCCCGGGACAGGGTAGTGATAACATTCAGTACTGC. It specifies CASSPGQGSDNIQYC.

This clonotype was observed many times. The chain's CDR3 is CASSLARGQPQHF. In DNA, the CDR3 is TGCGCCAGCAGCTTGGCCAGGGGCCAGCCCCAGCATTTT. The chain uses TRBV5-1 and TRBJ1-5, with D possibly being TRBD1 (6 bases). In germline, CDR1 is SGHRS, CDR2 YFSETQ. Trimming removed 0 bases at V and 7 bases at J, with 8 bases between. CDR3 length equals 13 residues.

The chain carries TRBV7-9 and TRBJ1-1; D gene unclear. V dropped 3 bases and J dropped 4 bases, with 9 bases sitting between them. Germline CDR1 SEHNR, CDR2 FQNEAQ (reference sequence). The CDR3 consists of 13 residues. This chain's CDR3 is CASSFAPGTEAFF. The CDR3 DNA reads TGTGCCAGCAGCTTCGCCCCAGGCACTGAAGCTTTCTTT.

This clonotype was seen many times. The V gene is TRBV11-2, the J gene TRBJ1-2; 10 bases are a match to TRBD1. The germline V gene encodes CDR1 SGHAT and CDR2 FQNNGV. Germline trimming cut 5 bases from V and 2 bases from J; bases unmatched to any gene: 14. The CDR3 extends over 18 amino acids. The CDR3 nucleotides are TGTGCCAGCAGCGAGAGGACAGGGGGAGCGTATTCGAACTATGGCTACACCTTC. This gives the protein CASSERTGGAYSNYGYTF.

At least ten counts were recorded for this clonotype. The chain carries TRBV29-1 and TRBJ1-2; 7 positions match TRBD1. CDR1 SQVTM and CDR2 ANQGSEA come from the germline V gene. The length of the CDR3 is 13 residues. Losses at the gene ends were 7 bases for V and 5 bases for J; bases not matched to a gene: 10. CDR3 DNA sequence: TGCAGCGCACTAGACAGGGTTCGATATGGCTACACCTTC. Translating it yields CSALDRVRYGYTF. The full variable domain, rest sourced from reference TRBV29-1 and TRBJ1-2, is SAVISQKPSRDICQRGTSLTIQCQVDSQVTMMFWYRQQPGQSLTLIATANQGSEATYESGFVIDKFPISRPNLTFSTLTVSNMSPEDSSIYLCSALDRVRYGYTFGSGTRLTVV.

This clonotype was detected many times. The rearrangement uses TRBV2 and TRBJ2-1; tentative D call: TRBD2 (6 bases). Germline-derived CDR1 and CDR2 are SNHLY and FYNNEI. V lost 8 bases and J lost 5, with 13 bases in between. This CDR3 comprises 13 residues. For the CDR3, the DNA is TGTGCCAGCCGACTAGATTCCAACAATGAGCAGTTCTTC. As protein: CASRLDSNNEQFF.

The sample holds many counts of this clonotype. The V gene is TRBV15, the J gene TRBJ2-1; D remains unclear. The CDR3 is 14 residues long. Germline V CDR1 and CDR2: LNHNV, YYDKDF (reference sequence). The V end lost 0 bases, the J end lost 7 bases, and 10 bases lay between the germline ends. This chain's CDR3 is CATSREFSRNEQFF. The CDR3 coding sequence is TGTGCCACCAGCAGAGAGTTCAGCCGTAATGAGCAGTTCTTC.

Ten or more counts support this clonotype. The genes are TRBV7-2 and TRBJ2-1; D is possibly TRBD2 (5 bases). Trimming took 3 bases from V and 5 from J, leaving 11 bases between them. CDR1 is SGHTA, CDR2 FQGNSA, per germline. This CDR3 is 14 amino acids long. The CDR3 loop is CASSLTREDNEQFF. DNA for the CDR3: TGTGCCAGCAGCTTGACCCGGGAAGACAATGAGCAGTTCTTC.

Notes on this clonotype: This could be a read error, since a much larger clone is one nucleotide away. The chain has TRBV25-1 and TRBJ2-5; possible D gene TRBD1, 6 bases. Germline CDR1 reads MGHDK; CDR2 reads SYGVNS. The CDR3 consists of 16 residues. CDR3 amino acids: CASSDVGAFGEETQHF. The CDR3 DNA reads TGTGCCAGCAGTGATGTGGGGGCATTCGGTGAAGAGACCCAGCACTTC.

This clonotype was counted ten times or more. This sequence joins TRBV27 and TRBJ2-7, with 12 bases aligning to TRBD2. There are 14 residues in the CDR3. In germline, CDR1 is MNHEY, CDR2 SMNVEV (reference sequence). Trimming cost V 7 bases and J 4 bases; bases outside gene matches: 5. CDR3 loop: CASNPLAGGYEQYF. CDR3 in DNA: TGTGCCAGCAACCCACTAGCGGGAGGTTACGAGCAGTACTTC.

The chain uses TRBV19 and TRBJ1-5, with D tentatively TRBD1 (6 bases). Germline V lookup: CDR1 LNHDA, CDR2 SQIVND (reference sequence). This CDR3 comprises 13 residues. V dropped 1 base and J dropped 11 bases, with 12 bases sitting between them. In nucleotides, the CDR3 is TGTGCCAGTAGTATAGGACAGGTCGGCGCCCAGCATTTT. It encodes CASSIGQVGAQHF.

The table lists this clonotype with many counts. As DNA, the CDR3 is TGCAGTGCTGGAGGACTAGCGAAGACCCCGGGTACGCAGTATTTT. Translating it yields CSAGGLAKTPGTQYF. V gene TRBV20-1 combines with J gene TRBJ2-3, with 9 bases fitting TRBD2. CDR1 is DFQATT and CDR2 is SNEGSKA in the germline V gene (reference sequence). The CDR3 runs to 15 residues. The trim removed 5 bases at V and 8 bases at J, leaving 14 bases unmatched.

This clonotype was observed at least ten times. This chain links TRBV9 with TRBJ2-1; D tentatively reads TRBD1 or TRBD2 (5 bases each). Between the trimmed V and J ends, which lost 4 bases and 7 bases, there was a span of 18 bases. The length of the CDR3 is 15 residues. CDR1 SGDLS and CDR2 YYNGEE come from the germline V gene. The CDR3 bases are TGTGCCAGCAGCCCATTGGGGGACGCCCGGAATGAGCAGTTCTTC. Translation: CASSPLGDARNEQFF.

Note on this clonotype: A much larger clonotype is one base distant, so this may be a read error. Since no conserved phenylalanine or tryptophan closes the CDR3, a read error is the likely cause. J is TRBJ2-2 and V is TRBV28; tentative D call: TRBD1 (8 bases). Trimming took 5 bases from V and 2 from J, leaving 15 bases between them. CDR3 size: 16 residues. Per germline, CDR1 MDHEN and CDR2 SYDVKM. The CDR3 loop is CASSKQGGLNTGELFY. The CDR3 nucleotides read TGTGCCAGCAGTAAACAGGGGGGGTTAAACACCGGGGAGCTGTTTTAT.

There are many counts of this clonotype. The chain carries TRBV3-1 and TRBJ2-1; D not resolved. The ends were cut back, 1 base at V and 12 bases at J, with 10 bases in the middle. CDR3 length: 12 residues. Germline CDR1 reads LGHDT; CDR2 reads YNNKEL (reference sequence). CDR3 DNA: TGTGCCAGCAGCCAAGGGGGTAGCTTGCAGTTCTTC. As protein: CASSQGGSLQFF.

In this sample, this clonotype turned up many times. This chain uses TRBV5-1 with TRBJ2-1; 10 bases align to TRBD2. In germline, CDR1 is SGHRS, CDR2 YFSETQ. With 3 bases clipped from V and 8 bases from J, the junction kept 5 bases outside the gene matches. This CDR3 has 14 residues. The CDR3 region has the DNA TGCGCCAGCAGCTGGGGCGGGACTAGCGATGAGCAGTTCTTC. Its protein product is CASSWGGTSDEQFF.

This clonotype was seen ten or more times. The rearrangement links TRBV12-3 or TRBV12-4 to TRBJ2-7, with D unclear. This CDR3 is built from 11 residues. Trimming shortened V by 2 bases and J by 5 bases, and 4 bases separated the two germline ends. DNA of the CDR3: TGTGCCAGCAGTTTATCCCACGAGCAGTACTTC. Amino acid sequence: CASSLSHEQYF.

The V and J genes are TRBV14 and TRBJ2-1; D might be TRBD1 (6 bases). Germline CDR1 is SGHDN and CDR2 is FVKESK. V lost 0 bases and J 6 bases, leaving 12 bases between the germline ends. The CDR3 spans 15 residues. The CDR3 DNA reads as TGTGCCAGCAGCCAAGATGGTACAGGGTTCAATGAGCAGTTCTTC. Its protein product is CASSQDGTGFNEQFF.

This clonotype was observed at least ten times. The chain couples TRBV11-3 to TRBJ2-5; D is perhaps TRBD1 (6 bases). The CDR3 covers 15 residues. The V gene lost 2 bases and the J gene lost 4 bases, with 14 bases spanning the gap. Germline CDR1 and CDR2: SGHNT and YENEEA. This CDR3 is CASSLHSGAGETQYF. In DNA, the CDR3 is TGTGCCAGCAGCTTACACTCAGGGGCAGGAGAGACCCAGTACTTC.

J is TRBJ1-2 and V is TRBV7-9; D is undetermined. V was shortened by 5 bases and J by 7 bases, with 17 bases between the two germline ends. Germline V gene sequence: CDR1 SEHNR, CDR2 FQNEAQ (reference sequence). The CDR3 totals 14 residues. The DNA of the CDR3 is TGTGCCAGCAGCCCCCGGCGTTCCTCGAGTGGCTACACCTTC. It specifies CASSPRRSSSGYTF. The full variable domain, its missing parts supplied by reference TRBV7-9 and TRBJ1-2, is DTGVSQNPRHKITKRGQNVTFRCDPISEHNRLYWYRQTLGQGPEFLTYFQNEAQLEKSRLLSDRFSAERPKGSFSTLEIQRTEQGDSAMYLCASSPRRSSSGYTFGSGTRLTVV.

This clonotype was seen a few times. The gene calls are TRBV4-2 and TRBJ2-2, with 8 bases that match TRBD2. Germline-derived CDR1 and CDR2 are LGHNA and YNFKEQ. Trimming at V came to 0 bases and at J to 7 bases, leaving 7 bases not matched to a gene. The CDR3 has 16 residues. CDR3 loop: CASSQDRAGVVGELFF. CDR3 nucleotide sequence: TGTGCCAGCAGCCAAGATAGAGCGGGAGTTGTCGGGGAGCTGTTTTTT.

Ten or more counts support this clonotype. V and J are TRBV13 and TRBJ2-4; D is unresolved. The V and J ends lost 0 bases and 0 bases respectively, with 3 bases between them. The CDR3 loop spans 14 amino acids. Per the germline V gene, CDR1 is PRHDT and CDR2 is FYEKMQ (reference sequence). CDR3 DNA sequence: TGTGCCAGCAGCTTAGGACTAGCCAAAAACATTCAGTACTTC. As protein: CASSLGLAKNIQYF.

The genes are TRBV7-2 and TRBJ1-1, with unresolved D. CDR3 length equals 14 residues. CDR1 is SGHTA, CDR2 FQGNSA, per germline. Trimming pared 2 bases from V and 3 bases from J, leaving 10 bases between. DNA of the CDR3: TGTGCCAGCAGCTTAAACGGTTTTTACACTGAAGCTTTCTTT. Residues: CASSLNGFYTEAFF.

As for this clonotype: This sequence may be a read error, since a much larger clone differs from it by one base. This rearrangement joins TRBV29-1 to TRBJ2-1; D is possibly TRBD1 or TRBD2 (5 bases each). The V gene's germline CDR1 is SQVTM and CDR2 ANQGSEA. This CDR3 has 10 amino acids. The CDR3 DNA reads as TGCAGCGTCGCAACAGAGGGGCAGTGCTTC. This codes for CSVATEGQCF.

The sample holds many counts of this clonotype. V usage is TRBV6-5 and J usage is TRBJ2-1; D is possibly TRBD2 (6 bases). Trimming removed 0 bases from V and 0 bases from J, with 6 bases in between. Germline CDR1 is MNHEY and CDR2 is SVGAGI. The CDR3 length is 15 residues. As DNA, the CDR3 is TGTGCCAGCAGTTACTCAGCGGGCTCCTACAATGAGCAGTTCTTC. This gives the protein CASSYSAGSYNEQFF.

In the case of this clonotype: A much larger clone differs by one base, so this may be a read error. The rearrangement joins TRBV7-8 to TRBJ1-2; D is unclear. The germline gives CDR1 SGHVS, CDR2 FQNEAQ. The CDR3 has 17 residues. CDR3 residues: CASSLASATEPVYGYPF. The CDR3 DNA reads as TGTGCCAGCAGCTTAGCGTCGGCTACTGAACCAGTTTATGGCTACCCCTTC.

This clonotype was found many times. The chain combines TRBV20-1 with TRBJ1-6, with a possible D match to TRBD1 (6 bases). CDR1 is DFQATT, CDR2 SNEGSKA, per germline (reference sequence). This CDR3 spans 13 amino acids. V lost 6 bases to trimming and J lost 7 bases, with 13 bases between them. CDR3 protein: CSALDRKNSPLHF. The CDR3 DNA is TGCAGTGCCCTCGACAGGAAAAATTCACCCCTCCACTTT.

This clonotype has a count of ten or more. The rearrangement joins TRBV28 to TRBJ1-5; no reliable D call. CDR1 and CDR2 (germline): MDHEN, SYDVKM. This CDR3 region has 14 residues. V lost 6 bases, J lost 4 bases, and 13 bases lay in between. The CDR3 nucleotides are TGTGCCAGCAGCGAACAAGGAACAAATCAGCCCCAGCATTTT. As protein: CASSEQGTNQPQHF.

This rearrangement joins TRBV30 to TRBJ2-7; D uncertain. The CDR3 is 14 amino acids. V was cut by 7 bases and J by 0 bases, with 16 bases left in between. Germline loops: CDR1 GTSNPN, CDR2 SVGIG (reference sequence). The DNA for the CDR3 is TGTGCCTTCGGATCCCTTCGGTTCTCCTACGAGCAGTACTTC. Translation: CAFGSLRFSYEQYF.